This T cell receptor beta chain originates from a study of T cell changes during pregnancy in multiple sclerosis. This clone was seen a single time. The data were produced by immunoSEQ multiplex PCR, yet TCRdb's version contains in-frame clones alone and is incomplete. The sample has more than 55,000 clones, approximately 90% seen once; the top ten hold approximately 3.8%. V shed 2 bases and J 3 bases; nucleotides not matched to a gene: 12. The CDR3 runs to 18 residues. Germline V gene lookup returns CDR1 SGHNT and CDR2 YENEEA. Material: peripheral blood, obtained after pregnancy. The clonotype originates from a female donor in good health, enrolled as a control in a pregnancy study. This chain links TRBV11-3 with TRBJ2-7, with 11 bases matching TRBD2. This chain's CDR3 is CASSLRSIAGGPYYEQYF. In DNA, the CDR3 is TGTGCCAGCAGCTTAAGGTCTATAGCGGGAGGGCCTTACTACGAGCAGTACTTC.